Given below is one TCR beta chain in context. This CDR3 comprises 14 residues. The germline CDR1 and CDR2 sequences are SNHLY and FYNNEI. Trimming cost V 6 bases and J 3 bases; bases outside gene matches: 5. Each of the donors was a healthy bone marrow donor. A multiplex PCR was run with 60 Vbeta primers and 13 Jbeta primers. Clones were sequenced by immunoSEQ multiplex PCR, and TCRdb holds only the in-frame ones, with some missing. Among around 210,000 clones listed, roughly four fifths were seen once. The entry originates in a study of cytomegalovirus exposure and HLA in healthy donors. The clonotype comes from a woman aged 35 to 49 in good health and CMV-seronegative. This rearrangement joins TRBV2 to TRBJ1-3; the match to TRBD1 covers 7 bases. Material: PBMCs. As DNA, the CDR3 is TGTGCCAGCAGGGGAGACAGGGTTGGAAACACCATATATTTT. It yields the protein CASRGDRVGNTIYF.